These T cell receptor beta chains were read from a single sample in a study of blood T cell repertoires in COVID-19. Clones were read by immunoSEQ multiplex PCR, and TCRdb kept only the in-frame ones, dropping some. The sample has 300,000 to 350,000 clones; approximately 83% are singletons. Sequencing was performed on PBMCs or T cells enriched from blood (not recorded which). Receptors originate from a man aged 25-45 years who had recovered from COVID-19. CDR3s include the opening cysteine and the closing phenylalanine or tryptophan. Fields, in order: clone size, D gene, J gene, V gene, CDR3 protein, CDR3 DNA. D genes are given only for firm matches. Size is stated for part of the rows, as once, few or many counts, or as a class when the clone is expanded.

few TRBD1 TRBJ1-5 TRBV5-4 CASSLVRTGAQPQHF TGTGCCAGCAGCTTGGTCCGGACAGGGGCTCAGCCCCAGCATTTT
. . TRBJ1-1 TRBV18 CASSPERIWTEAFF TGTGCCAGCTCACCTGAGAGGATTTGGACTGAAGCTTTCTTT
few . TRBJ1-6 TRBV27 CASSFPDSPLHF TGTGCCAGCAGTTTCCCGGATTCACCCCTCCACTTT
once TRBD1 TRBJ1-1 TRBV7-6 CASSSGQGADTEAFF TGTGCCAGCAGCTCCGGACAGGGGGCGGACACTGAAGCTTTCTTT
. TRBD1 TRBJ2-1 TRBV7-3 CASSLGGQPYNEQFF TGTGCCAGCAGCTTAGGGGGACAGCCCTACAATGAGCAGTTCTTC
. . TRBJ1-1 TRBV5-6 CASSLEQGYTEAFF TGTGCCAGCAGCTTGGAACAGGGTTACACTGAAGCTTTCTTT
few TRBD2 TRBJ2-3 TRBV4-1 CASSQGLALSTDTQYF TGCGCCAGCAGCCAAGGACTAGCGCTAAGCACAGATACGCAGTATTTT
few TRBD2 TRBJ2-1 TRBV7-3 CASSLLAGGGNEQFF TGTGCCAGCAGCTTACTAGCGGGGGGAGGCAATGAGCAGTTCTTC
. TRBD1 TRBJ1-4 TRBV6-4 CASSVGTVQEKEKLFF TGTGCCAGCAGTGTCGGGACAGTACAAGAGAAAGAAAAACTGTTTTTT
. TRBD1 TRBJ2-1 TRBV5-5 CASSPWTGDRVGQFF TGTGCCAGCAGCCCCTGGACAGGGGACAGGGTTGGGCAGTTCTTC
. TRBD1 TRBJ2-7 TRBV19 CASSAPPGQGKDEQYF TGTGCCAGTAGTGCACCCCCGGGACAGGGAAAGGACGAGCAGTACTTC
few . TRBJ2-7 TRBV4-1 CASSQDGRDTYEQYF TGCGCCAGCAGCCAAGACGGCAGGGATACCTACGAGCAGTACTTC
. TRBD1 TRBJ1-1 TRBV5-6 CASSLVGTEGTEAFF TGTGCCAGCAGCTTGGTAGGGACAGAGGGGACTGAAGCTTTCTTT
. TRBD2 TRBJ2-2 TRBV3-1/TRBV3-2 CASSLGLAGVITGELFF TGTGCCAGCAGCCTAGGACTAGCGGGGGTTATCACCGGGGAGCTGTTTTTT
. . TRBJ2-2 TRBV7-2 CASSLYTGELFF TGTGCCAGCAGCTTATATACCGGGGAGCTGTTTTTT
. TRBD1 TRBJ2-6 TRBV7-2 CASSSQGRSGANVLTF TGTGCCAGCAGCTCACAGGGGCGCTCTGGGGCCAACGTCCTGACTTTC
. . TRBJ1-1 TRBV4-3 CASSQDTEGEAFF TGCGCCAGCAGCCAAGACACGGAGGGGGAAGCTTTCTTT
. . TRBJ1-2 TRBV11-2 CASSLGGGYYGYTF TGTGCCAGCAGCTTAGGGGGGGGATACTATGGCTACACCTTC
. TRBD1 TRBJ2-7 TRBV19 CASSIGRGQGTTYEQYF TGTGCCAGTAGTATAGGCAGGGGACAGGGTACTACCTACGAGCAGTACTTC
. . TRBJ1-5 TRBV6-2/TRBV6-3 CASSTPPDSFSNQPQHF TGTGCCAGCAGCACTCCCCCGGACAGCTTTAGCAATCAGCCCCAGCATTTT
once . TRBJ1-5 TRBV7-2 CASSLSSGSNQPQHF TGTGCCAGCAGCTTATCGTCGGGGAGCAATCAGCCCCAGCATTTT
. TRBD1 TRBJ1-1 TRBV6-5 CASSNRGIAEAFF TGTGCCAGCAGTAACAGGGGGATTGCCGAAGCTTTCTTT
. . TRBJ2-1 TRBV10-3 CAISEVRGSYNEQFF TGTGCCATCAGTGAGGTCAGGGGCTCCTACAATGAGCAGTTCTTC
. TRBD2 TRBJ2-7 TRBV4-3 CASSPQLATLSYEQYF TGCGCCAGCAGCCCTCAACTAGCGACATTGTCCTACGAGCAGTACTTC
. TRBD1 TRBJ2-7 TRBV28 CASSSTQLDRAEQYF TGTGCCAGCAGTTCGACTCAACTAGACAGGGCCGAGCAGTACTTC
. . TRBJ1-1 TRBV7-3 CASTTVMNTEAFF TGTGCCAGCACAACAGTCATGAACACTGAAGCTTTCTTT
few . TRBJ1-1 TRBV7-9 CASSLGRGVNTEAFF TGTGCCAGCAGCTTAGGTCGGGGGGTGAACACTGAAGCTTTCTTT
. TRBD2 TRBJ2-7 TRBV5-8 CASSLAREPYEQYF TGTGCCAGCAGCTTGGCGCGGGAGCCCTACGAGCAGTACTTC
. . TRBJ1-1 TRBV9 CASSVSSGTEAFF TGTGCCAGCAGCGTTTCTTCCGGGACTGAAGCTTTCTTT
. . TRBJ2-5 TRBV19 CASSTYTWSDRETQYF TGTGCCAGTAGTACCTATACCTGGTCCGATCGAGAGACCCAGTACTTC
. TRBD1 TRBJ1-4 TRBV7-9 CASSRGQGARWEKLFF TGTGCCAGCAGCAGGGGACAGGGGGCAAGGTGGGAAAAACTGTTTTTT
. . TRBJ1-3 TRBV19 CASNPGLGNTIYF TGTGCCAGTAATCCAGGGCTTGGAAACACCATATATTTT
. . TRBJ1-2 TRBV7-3 CASSDTINYGYTF TGTGCCAGCTCTGACACGATTAACTATGGCTACACCTTC
few . TRBJ1-1 TRBV3-1/TRBV3-2 CASSQYKEAFF TGTGCCAGCAGCCAATATAAAGAAGCTTTCTTT
. . TRBJ1-4 TRBV11-3 CASSFNNEKLFF TGTGCCAGCAGCTTCAATAATGAAAAACTGTTTTTT
. . TRBJ1-6 TRBV7-9 CASSSRGGANSPLHF TGTGCCAGCAGCTCCCGTGGTGGGGCCAATTCACCCCTCCACTTT
. . TRBJ1-6 TRBV11-2 CASSLDAGLSPLHF TGTGCCAGCAGCTTAGATGCAGGGCTATCACCCCTCCACTTT
. . TRBJ1-6 TRBV4-1 CASSQVPGGNFNSPLHF TGCGCCAGCAGCCAAGTACCTGGGGGGAATTTTAATTCACCCCTCCACTTT
once TRBD1 TRBJ2-1 TRBV5-4 CASSFWTGGDEFF TGTGCCAGCAGCTTCTGGACAGGGGGGGACGAGTTCTTC
. . TRBJ1-3 TRBV19 CASSLGGGNTIYF TGTGCCAGTAGTCTAGGAGGGGGAAACACCATATATTTT
. . TRBJ2-7 TRBV10-1 CASSWAGHYEQYF TGCGCCAGCAGTTGGGCAGGGCACTACGAGCAGTACTTC